The entry below gives a single TCR beta chain sequence along with its context. Its antigen is undetermined. Libraries of TCR beta came from quantitative 5'-RACE with molecular barcodes. Using its own MiXCR run on the 5' RACE reads, TCRdb lists one record per CDR3 protein. The table shows some 700,000 distinct CDR3 sequences, with 15% to 20% occurring only once. These data are taken from a study of CD8 T cells in ankylosing spondylitis. Whole-study results and caveats: Matched synovial fluid from ankylosing spondylitis patients was reported to be enriched for disease-linked clones. Disease-linked clones displayed a CD8+ phenotype and appeared relatively rarely in peripheral blood. Characteristic of ankylosing spondylitis blood, it appeared, was a TCR beta motif comprising roughly 8 highly homologous variants.

The sequenced material came from blood, either unsorted or a sorted T cell fraction (not recorded which). The receptor's source is a male donor with ankylosing spondylitis.

This CDR3 is CSARTSGSNTQYF. In DNA, the CDR3 is TGCAGTGCTCGGACTAGCGGGAGTAATACGCAGTATTTT. This chain connects TRBV20-1 to TRBJ2-3; 13 nucleotides match TRBD2. CDR1 is DFQATT, CDR2 SNEGSKA, per germline (reference sequence). This CDR3 is built from 13 residues. V lost 5 bases, J lost 7 bases, and 3 bases stayed unmatched.